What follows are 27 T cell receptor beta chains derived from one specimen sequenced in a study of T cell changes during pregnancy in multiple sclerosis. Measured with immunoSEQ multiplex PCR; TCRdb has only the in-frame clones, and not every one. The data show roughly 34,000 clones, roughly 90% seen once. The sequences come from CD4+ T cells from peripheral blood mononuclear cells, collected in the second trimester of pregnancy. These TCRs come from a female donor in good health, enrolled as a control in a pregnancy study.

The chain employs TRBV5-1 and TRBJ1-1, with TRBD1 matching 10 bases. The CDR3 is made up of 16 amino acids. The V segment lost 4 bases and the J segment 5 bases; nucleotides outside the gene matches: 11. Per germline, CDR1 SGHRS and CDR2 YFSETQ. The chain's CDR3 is CASSLGQGVKGTEAFF. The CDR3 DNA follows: TGCGCCAGCAGCCTCGGACAGGGGGTAAAGGGAACTGAAGCTTTCTTT.

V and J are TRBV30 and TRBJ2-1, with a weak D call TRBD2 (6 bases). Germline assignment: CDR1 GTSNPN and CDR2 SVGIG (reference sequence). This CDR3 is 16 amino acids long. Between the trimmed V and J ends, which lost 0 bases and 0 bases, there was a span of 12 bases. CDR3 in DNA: TGTGCCTGGAGTGTCGGGAGTTGGCCCTCCTACAATGAGCAGTTCTTC. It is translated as CAWSVGSWPSYNEQFF.

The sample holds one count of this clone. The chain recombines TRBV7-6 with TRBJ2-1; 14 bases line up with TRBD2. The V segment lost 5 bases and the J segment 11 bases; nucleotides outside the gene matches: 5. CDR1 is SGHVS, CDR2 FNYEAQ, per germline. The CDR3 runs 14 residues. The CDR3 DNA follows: TGTGCCAGCAGCCTCGGGACTAGCGGGAGTAAGCAGTTCTTC. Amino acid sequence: CASSLGTSGSKQFF.

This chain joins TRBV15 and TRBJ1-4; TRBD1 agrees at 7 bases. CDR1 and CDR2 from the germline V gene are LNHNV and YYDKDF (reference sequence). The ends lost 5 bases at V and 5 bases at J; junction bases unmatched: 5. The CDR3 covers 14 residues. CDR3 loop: CATSWGQRNEKLFF. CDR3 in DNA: TGTGCCACCAGCTGGGGACAGAGGAATGAAAAACTGTTTTTT.

CDR3 amino acids: CASSRLAGGHNEQFF. Written as DNA, the CDR3 is TGTGCCAGCAGCCGACTAGCGGGGGGGCACAATGAGCAGTTCTTC. This chain connects TRBV14 to TRBJ2-1, with TRBD2 matching 14 bases. Germline CDR1 and CDR2: SGHDN and FVKESK. The V segment lost 4 bases and the J segment 5 bases; nucleotides outside the gene matches: 1. This CDR3 has 15 residues.

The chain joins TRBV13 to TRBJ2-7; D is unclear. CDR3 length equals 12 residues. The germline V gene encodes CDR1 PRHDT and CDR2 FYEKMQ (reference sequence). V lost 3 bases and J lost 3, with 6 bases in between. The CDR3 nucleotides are TGTGCCAGCAGCTTCTCCCGCTACGAGCAGTACTTC. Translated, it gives CASSFSRYEQYF.

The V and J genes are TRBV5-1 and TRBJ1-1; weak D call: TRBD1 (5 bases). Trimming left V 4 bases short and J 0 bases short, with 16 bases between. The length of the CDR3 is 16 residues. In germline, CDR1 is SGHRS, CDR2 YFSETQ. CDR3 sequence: CASSPDWGGLNTEAFF. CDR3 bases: TGCGCCAGCAGCCCCGACTGGGGGGGGTTGAACACTGAAGCTTTCTTT.

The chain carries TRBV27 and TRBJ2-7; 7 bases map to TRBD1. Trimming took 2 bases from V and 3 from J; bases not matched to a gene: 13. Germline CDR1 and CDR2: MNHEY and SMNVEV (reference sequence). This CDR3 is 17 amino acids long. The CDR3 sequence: CASSLIIVGQGVYEQYF. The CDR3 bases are TGTGCCAGCAGTTTAATCATCGTTGGTCAGGGGGTCTACGAGCAGTACTTC.

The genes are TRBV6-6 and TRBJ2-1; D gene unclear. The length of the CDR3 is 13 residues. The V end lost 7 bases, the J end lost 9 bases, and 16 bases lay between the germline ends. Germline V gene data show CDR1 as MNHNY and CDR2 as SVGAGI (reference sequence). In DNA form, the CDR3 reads TGTGCCAGCACCAAACGGGTGCCGGCTGAGCAGTTCTTC. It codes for CASTKRVPAEQFF.

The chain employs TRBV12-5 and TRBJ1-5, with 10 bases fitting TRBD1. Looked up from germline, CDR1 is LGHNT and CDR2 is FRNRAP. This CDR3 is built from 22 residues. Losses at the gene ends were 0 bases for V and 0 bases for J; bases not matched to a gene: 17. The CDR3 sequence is CASGLVLGGTGVSPYSNQPQHF. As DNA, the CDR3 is TGTGCTAGTGGTTTGGTCTTAGGAGGGACAGGGGTCTCCCCGTATAGCAATCAGCCCCAGCATTTT.

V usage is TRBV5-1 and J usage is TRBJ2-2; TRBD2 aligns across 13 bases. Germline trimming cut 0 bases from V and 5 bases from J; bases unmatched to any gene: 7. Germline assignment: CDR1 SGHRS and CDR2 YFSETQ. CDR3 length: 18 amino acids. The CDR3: CASSLAGLAGALTGELFF. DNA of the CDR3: TGCGCCAGCAGCTTGGCTGGACTAGCGGGGGCCTTAACCGGGGAGCTGTTTTTT.

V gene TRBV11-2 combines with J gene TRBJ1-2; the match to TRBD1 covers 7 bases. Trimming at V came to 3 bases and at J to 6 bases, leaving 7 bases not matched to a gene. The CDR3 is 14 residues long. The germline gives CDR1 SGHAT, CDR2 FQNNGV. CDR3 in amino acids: CASSLSTGWDGYTF. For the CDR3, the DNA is TGTGCCAGCAGCTTGTCGACAGGGTGGGATGGCTACACCTTC.

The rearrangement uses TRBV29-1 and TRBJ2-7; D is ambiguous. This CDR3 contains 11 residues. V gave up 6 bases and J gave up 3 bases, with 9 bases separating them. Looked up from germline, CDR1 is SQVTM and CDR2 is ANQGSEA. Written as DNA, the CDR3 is TGCAGCGTCCAAACTCTCTACGAGCAGTACTTC. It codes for CSVQTLYEQYF.

The CDR3 region is CASSVILGTYEQYF. CDR3 sequence (DNA): TGCGCCAGCAGCGTCATACTAGGAACCTACGAGCAGTACTTC. The gene calls are TRBV5-1 and TRBJ2-5; D is perhaps TRBD2 (5 bases). TRBJ2-7 explains the end of the DNA better; the J call may be wrong. CDR1 and CDR2 (germline): SGHRS, YFSETQ. The CDR3 is made up of 14 amino acids.

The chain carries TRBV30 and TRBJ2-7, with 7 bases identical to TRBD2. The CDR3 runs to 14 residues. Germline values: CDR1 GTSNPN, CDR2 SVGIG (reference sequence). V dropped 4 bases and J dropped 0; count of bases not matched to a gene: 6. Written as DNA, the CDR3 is TGTGCCTGGATGGAGGGGAGGGGCTCCTACGAGCAGTACTTC. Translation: CAWMEGRGSYEQYF.

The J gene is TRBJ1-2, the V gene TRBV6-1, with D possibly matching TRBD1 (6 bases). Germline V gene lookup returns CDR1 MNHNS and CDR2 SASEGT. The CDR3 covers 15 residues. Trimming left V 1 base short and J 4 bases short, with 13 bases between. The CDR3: CASSEVQGLAYGYTF. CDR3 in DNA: TGTGCCAGCAGTGAAGTCCAGGGGTTGGCCTATGGCTACACCTTC.

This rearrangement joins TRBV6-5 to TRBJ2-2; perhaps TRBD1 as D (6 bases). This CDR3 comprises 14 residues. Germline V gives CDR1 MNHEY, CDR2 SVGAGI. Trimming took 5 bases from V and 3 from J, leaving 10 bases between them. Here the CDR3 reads CASSRDTYTGELFF. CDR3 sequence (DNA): TGTGCCAGCAGTAGGGACACCTACACCGGGGAGCTGTTTTTT.

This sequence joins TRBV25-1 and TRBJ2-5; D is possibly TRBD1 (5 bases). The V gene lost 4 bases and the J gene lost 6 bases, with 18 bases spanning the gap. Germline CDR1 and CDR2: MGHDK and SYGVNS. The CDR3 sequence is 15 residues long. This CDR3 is CASSGPSDIGKTQYF. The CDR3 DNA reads TGTGCCAGCAGTGGGCCATCGGACATTGGGAAGACCCAGTACTTC.

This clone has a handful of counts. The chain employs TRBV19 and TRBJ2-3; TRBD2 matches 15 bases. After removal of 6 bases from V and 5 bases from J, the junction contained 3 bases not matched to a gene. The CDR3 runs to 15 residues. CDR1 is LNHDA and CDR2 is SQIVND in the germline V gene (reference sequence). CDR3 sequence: CASRQGLAGGDTQYF. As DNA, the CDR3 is TGTGCCAGTAGACAGGGACTAGCGGGGGGAGATACGCAGTATTTT.

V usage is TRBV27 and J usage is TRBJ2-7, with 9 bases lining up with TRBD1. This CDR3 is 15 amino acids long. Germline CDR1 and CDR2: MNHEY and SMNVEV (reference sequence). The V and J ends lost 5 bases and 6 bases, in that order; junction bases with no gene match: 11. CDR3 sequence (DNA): TGTGCCAGCAGTCCTGACCGGGACAGGGCTAGCGAGCAGTACTTC. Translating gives CASSPDRDRASEQYF.

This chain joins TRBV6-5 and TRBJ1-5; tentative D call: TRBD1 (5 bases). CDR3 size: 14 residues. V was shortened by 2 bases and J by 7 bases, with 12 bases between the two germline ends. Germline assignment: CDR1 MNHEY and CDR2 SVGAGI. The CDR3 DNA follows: TGTGCCAGCAGTTACAGCGGGGCACGACAGCCCCAGCATTTT. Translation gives CASSYSGARQPQHF.

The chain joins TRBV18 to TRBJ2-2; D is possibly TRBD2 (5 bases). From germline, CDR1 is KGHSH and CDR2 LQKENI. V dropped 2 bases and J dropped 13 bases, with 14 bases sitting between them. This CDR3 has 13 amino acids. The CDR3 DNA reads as TGTGCCAGCTCACCAAGGTATCCGGGGTGGCTGTTTTTT. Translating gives CASSPRYPGWLFF. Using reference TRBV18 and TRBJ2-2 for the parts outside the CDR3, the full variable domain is NAGVMQNPRHLVRRRGQEARLRCSPMKGHSHVYWYRQLPEEGLKFMVYLQKENIIDESGMPKERFSAEFPKEGPSILRIQQVVRGDSAAYFCASSPRYPGWLFFGEGSRLTVL.

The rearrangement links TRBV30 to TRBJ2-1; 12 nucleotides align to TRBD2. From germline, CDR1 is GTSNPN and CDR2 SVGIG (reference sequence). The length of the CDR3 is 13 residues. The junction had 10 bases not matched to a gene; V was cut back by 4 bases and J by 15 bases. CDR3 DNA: TGTGCCTGGACTACCGGACTAGCGGGGTTTGGGTTCTTC. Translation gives CAWTTGLAGFGFF.

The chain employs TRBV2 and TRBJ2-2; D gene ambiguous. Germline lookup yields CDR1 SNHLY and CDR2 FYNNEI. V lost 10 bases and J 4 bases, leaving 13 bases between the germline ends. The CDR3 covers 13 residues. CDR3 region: CATTSISTGELFF. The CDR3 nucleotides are TGTGCCACCACCTCTATAAGCACCGGGGAGCTGTTTTTT. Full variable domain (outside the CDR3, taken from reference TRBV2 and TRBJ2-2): EPEVTQTPSHQVTQMGQEVILRCVPISNHLYFYWYRQILGQKVEFLVSFYNNEISEKSEIFDDQFSVERPDGSNFTLKIRSTKLEDSAMYFCATTSISTGELFFGEGSRLTVL.

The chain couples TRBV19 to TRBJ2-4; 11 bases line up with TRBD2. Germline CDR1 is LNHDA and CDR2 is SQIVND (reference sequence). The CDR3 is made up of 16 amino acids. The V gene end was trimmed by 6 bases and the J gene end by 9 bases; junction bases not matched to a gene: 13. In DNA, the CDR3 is TGTGCCAGTAGGCCGGGACTAGCGGCTACGCAAAGCATTCAGTACTTC. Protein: CASRPGLAATQSIQYF.

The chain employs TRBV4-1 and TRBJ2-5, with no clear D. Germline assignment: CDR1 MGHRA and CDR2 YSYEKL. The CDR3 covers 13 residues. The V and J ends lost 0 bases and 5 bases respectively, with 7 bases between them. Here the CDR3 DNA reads TGCGCCAGCAGCCAAGAACGGGTGGAGACCCAGTACTTC. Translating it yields CASSQERVETQYF.

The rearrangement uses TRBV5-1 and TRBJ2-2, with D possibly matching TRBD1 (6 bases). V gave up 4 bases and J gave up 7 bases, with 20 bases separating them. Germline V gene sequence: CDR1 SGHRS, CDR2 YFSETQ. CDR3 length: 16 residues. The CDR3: CASSLGFAAGDGELFF. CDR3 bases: TGCGCCAGCAGCCTTGGTTTCGCGGCAGGGGACGGGGAGCTGTTTTTT.